Shown below are 17 T cell receptor beta chains from a single sample sequenced in a study of T-cell memory formation after mild COVID-19. In TCRdb, the 5' RACE reads were re-called with MiXCR into one record per CDR3 protein. The sample gives roughly 410,000 distinct CDR3 sequences, roughly 26% of which show up once; 8.5% to 9% is in the top ten. Sequencing was carried out using PBMCs or a T cell subset sorted from them (not recorded which). These TCRs come from an adult woman who had mild COVID-19 (a few samples of this study predate the infection). Cell type and time point are not known.

The rearrangement joins TRBV20-1 to TRBJ2-7; D is possibly TRBD2 (6 bases). The CDR3 runs 14 residues. In germline, CDR1 is DFQATT, CDR2 SNEGSKA (reference sequence). The V and J ends lost 3 bases and 0 bases respectively, with 12 bases between them. The CDR3 here is CSARSSDDSYEQYF. The CDR3 coding sequence is TGCAGTGCTAGGTCTAGCGACGACTCCTACGAGCAGTACTTC.

The gene calls are TRBV2 and TRBJ2-7, with D perhaps TRBD1 (6 bases). The CDR3 is made up of 14 amino acids. The V gene lost 3 bases and the J gene lost 5 bases, with 14 bases spanning the gap. CDR1 SNHLY and CDR2 FYNNEI come from the germline V gene. CDR3 DNA: TGTGCCAGCAGTGAGCGCAGGGGCGGCCACGAGCAGTACTTC. This gives the protein CASSERRGGHEQYF.

This chain links TRBV5-4 with TRBJ2-3, with TRBD2 matching 14 bases. Germline lookup yields CDR1 SGHNT and CDR2 YYREEE (reference sequence). The CDR3 has 17 amino acids. V was clipped by 3 bases and J by 4 bases; unmatched bases: 7. CDR3 loop: CASSSPGLAGGSDTQYF. The CDR3 DNA reads as TGTGCCAGCAGCTCTCCCGGACTAGCGGGGGGTTCAGATACGCAGTATTTT. The full variable domain, completed using reference TRBV5-4 and TRBJ2-3, is ETGVTQSPTHLIKTRGQQVTLRCSSQSGHNTVSWYQQALGQGPQFIFQYYREEENGRGNFPPRFSGLQFPNYSSELNVNALELDDSALYLCASSSPGLAGGSDTQYFGPGTRLTVL.

Only a few counts were recorded for this clonotype. J is TRBJ2-3 and V is TRBV9, with 7 nucleotides matching TRBD2. In germline, CDR1 is SGDLS, CDR2 YYNGEE. Losses at the gene ends were 6 bases for V and 6 bases for J; bases not matched to a gene: 16. The CDR3 is made up of 16 amino acids. CDR3 sequence: CASKPRGMIAGDTQYF. The CDR3 nucleotides are TGTGCCAGCAAACCCCGGGGAATGATAGCGGGCGATACGCAGTATTTT. The whole variable domain, filled in from reference TRBV9 and TRBJ2-3, reads DSGVTQTPKHLITATGQRVTLRCSPRSGDLSVYWYQQSLDQGLQFLIQYYNGEERAKGNILERFSAQQFPDLHSELNLSSLELGDSALYFCASKPRGMIAGDTQYFGPGTRLTVL.

The chain couples TRBV29-1 to TRBJ1-1, with D perhaps matching TRBD1 (6 bases). The CDR3 length is 13 residues. The germline V and J ends were trimmed by 5 bases and 5 bases, with 15 bases remaining between them. The germline V gene has CDR1 SQVTM and CDR2 ANQGSEA. The CDR3 region has the DNA TGCAGCGTTAGCCCAGGGGAATGGACTGAAGCTTTCTTT. Protein product: CSVSPGEWTEAFF.

The J gene is TRBJ1-6, the V gene TRBV9; D ambiguous. Germline CDR1 reads SGDLS; CDR2 reads YYNGEE. There are 15 residues in the CDR3. Trimming pared 0 bases from V and 2 bases from J, leaving 6 bases between. Written as DNA, the CDR3 is TGTGCCAGCAGCGTAGGAAGCGCCTATAATTCACCCCTCCACTTT. This translates into CASSVGSAYNSPLHF.

There are a few counts of this clonotype. The chain carries TRBV7-9 and TRBJ1-6; D gene uncertain. Germline CDR1 SEHNR, CDR2 FQNEAQ (reference sequence). V was shortened by 7 bases and J by 8 bases, with 12 bases between the two germline ends. The length of the CDR3 is 13 residues. In DNA, the CDR3 is TGTGCCAGCACCCTAGCTTTTTATTCACCCCTCCACTTT. Translation gives CASTLAFYSPLHF.

The rearrangement links TRBV24-1 to TRBJ2-3; tentative D call: TRBD2 (6 bases). Germline V gene lookup returns CDR1 KGHDR and CDR2 SFDVKD. There are 15 residues in the CDR3. V was clipped by 0 bases and J by 6 bases, with 12 bases between them. CDR3: CATSDLSSRGDTQYF. The CDR3 DNA is TGTGCCACCAGTGATTTGTCGTCCCGGGGGGATACGCAGTATTTT.

This chain connects TRBV4-1 to TRBJ2-5, with 12 bases that match TRBD2. The CDR3 totals 17 residues. Losses at the gene ends were 1 base for V and 2 bases for J; bases not matched to a gene: 5. Per germline, CDR1 MGHRA and CDR2 YSYEKL. The DNA of the CDR3 is TGCGCCAGCAGCCAAGGCCCTAGCGGGGGGGTACAAGAGACCCAGTACTTC. Its protein is CASSQGPSGGVQETQYF.

This clonotype was counted at least ten times. This rearrangement joins TRBV24-1 to TRBJ2-7; D might be TRBD1 (5 bases). Germline assignment: CDR1 KGHDR and CDR2 SFDVKD. There are 15 residues in the CDR3. V was trimmed by 2 bases and J by 2 bases, leaving 12 bases between them. The CDR3 sequence is CATSDSRTLTYEQYF. CDR3 nucleotide sequence: TGTGCCACCAGTGATTCGAGGACATTGACCTACGAGCAGTACTTC.

This rearrangement joins TRBV5-1 to TRBJ2-2; D tentatively fits TRBD1 or TRBD2 (5 bases each). Germline V gene sequence: CDR1 SGHRS, CDR2 YFSETQ. This CDR3 contains 18 residues. Trimming took 4 bases from V and 5 from J, leaving 24 bases between them. CDR3 nucleotide sequence: TGCGCCAGCAGCGACCTCCTCCGGGACCAGGACTTAACCGGGGAGCTGTTTTTT. Amino acids: CASSDLLRDQDLTGELFF.

The rearrangement uses TRBV12-3 or TRBV12-4 and TRBJ2-1; the D gene could be TRBD1 or TRBD2 (5 bases each). The CDR3 spans 13 residues. Trimming removed 5 bases from V and 6 bases from J, with 11 bases in between. The CDR3 DNA reads TGTGCCAGCAGTACCGGGACCACCAATGAGCAGTTCTTC. This encodes CASSTGTTNEQFF.

In its sample, this clonotype was seen a few times. The chain joins TRBV7-3 to TRBJ2-3, with D uncertain. With 3 bases removed from V and 0 bases from J, the gap between germline ends came to 10 bases. Germline V gene data show CDR1 as SGHTA and CDR2 as FQGTGA. The CDR3 covers 15 residues. The CDR3 here is CASSFRLGSTDTQYF. The CDR3 DNA reads TGTGCCAGCAGCTTTAGGTTGGGGAGCACAGATACGCAGTATTTT.

V and J are TRBV7-9 and TRBJ2-1, with unresolved D. Germline CDR1 is SEHNR and CDR2 is FQNEAQ (reference sequence). There are 11 residues in the CDR3. V was shortened by 8 bases and J by 8 bases, with 10 bases between the two germline ends. This CDR3 reads CASPVFDEQFF. CDR3 DNA: TGTGCCAGCCCCGTGTTCGATGAGCAGTTCTTC.

This clonotype was recorded many times. CDR3 sequence (DNA): TGCGCCAGCAGCCTTCCGGGGCAGGGGGCTGATGAGCAGTTCTTC. Translation: CASSLPGQGADEQFF. The chain recombines TRBV5-1 with TRBJ2-1; 8 nucleotides align to TRBD1. V shed 4 bases and J 8 bases; nucleotides not matched to a gene: 11. The CDR3 totals 15 residues. The germline V gene has CDR1 SGHRS and CDR2 YFSETQ. Supplemented by reference TRBV5-1 and TRBJ2-1, the full variable domain reads KAGVTQTPRYLIKTRGQQVTLSCSPISGHRSVSWYQQTPGQGLQFLFEYFSETQRNKGNFPGRFSGRQFSNSRSEMNVSTLELGDSALYLCASSLPGQGADEQFFGPGTRLTVL.

In its sample, this clonotype was seen a few times. This chain links TRBV24-1 with TRBJ2-7, with D tentatively TRBD2 (5 bases). From germline, CDR1 is KGHDR and CDR2 SFDVKD. Trimming removed 5 bases at V and 0 bases at J, with 7 bases between. This CDR3 comprises 13 residues. CDR3: CATSARDSYEQYF. DNA of the CDR3: TGTGCCACCAGTGCCCGGGACTCCTACGAGCAGTACTTC.

This rearrangement joins TRBV29-1 to TRBJ1-2, with 7 bases matching TRBD1. The CDR3 runs to 14 residues. J was trimmed by 3 bases and V by 7 bases; bases with no gene match: 11. Germline values: CDR1 SQVTM, CDR2 ANQGSEA. CDR3 loop: CSAPKITGDYGYTF. The DNA of the CDR3 is TGCAGCGCTCCTAAAATCACAGGGGACTATGGCTACACCTTC.